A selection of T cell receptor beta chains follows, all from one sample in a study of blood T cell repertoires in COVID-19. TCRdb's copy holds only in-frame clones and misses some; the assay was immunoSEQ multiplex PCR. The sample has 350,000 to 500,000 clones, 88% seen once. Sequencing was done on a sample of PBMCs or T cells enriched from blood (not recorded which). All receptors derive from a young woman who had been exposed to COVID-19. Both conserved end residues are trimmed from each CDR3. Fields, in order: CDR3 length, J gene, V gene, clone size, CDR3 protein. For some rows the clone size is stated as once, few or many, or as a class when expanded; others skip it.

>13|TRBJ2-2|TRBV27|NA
ASSFTGGNTGELF
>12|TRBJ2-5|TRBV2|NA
ASSDTGSQETQY
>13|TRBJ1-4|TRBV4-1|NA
ASSQDTREAEKLF
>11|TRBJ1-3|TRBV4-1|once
ASSPLSGNTIY
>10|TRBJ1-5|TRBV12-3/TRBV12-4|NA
ASTTGTQPQH
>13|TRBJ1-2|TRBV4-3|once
ASSQDITGHYGYT
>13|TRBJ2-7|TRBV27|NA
ASSSGTGATYEQY
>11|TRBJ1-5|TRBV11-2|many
ASSRDRDQPQH
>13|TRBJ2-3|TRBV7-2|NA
ASSLAGLSTDTQY
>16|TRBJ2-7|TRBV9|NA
ASSVGSSGTSRGYEQY
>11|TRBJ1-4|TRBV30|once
AWGTGNAEKLF
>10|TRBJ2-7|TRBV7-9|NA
ASSLVRDEQY
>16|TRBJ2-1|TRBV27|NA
ASSLISPSGSTYNEQF
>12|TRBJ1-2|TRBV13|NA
ASSLGQGDYGYT
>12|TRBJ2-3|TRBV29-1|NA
SVLTGGSTDTQY
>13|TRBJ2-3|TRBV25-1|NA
ASSEFGGGGTTQY
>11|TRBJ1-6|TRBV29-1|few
SVGTGPDSPLH
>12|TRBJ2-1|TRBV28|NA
ASSSTSGDNEQF
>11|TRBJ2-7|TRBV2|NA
ASSEAKRGTDT
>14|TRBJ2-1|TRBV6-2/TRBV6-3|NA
ASSQGTSGSYNEQF
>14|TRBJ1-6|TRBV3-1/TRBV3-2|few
ASSHALTGTGEPLH
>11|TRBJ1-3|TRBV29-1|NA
SVEKGTGNTIY
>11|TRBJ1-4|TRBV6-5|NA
ASKPAPGEKLF
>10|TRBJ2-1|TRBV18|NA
ASSRGGQGQF
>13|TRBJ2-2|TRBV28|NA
ASRRLAGANGELF
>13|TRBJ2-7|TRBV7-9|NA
ASTGRGQDTYEQY
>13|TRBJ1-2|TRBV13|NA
ASSLGRPAGYGYT
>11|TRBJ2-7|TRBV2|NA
ASRPGGDQKQY
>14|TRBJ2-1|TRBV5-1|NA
ASSLGDLRGSNEQF
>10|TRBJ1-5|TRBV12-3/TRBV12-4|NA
ASSFRGRPQH
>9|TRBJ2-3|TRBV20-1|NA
SAGLGDTQY
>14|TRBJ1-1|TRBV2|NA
ASSPGTATMNTEAF
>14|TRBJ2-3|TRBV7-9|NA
ASSLMGAGGPLTQY
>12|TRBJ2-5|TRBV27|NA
ASRRESGQETQY
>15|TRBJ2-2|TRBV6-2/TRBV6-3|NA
ASIPVGAKGLDGELF
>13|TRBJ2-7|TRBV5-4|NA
ASSLGFDSSYEQY
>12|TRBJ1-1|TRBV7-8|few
ASQNGRANTEAF
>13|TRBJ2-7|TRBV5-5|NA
ASSSPGQGIYEQY
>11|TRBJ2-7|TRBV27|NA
ASSLSLDYEQY
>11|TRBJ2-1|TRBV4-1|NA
ASSPLARGEQF
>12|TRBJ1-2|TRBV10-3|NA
AISRQGAEDGYT
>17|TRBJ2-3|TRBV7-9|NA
ASSLAALTGTGGLGTQY
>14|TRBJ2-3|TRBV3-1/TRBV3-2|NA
ASSQVGLAVTDTQY
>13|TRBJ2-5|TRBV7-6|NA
ASSPHDRGQETQY
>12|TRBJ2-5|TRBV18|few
ASSPLAVTETQY
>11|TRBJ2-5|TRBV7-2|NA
ASSELGSETQY
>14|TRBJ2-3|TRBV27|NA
ASSYYSGVNTDTQY
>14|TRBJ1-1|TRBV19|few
ASSISPGVVNTEAF
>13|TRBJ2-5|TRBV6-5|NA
ASSYSLEGRETQY
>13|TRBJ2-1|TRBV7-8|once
ASSPGLVYGNEQF
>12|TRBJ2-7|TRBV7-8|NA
ASSLNVYSYEQY
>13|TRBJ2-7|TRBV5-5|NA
ASSKRQDSVYEQY
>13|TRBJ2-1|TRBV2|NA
ASSLRREGGNEQF
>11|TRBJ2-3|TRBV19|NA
ASSKSGADTQY
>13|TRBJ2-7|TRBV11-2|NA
ASSSFRDSSYEQY
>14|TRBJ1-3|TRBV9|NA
ASSTSGTASGNTIY
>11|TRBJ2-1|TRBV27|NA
ASSTGVYNEQF
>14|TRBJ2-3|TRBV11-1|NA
ASSLIRGPSTDTQY
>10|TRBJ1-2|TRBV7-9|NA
ASSPDIYGYT
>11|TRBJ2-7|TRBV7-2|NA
ASSSGQRYEQY